Below, 8 T cell receptor beta chains from the same sample are listed, as sequenced in a study of PD-1 blockade in classical Hodgkin lymphoma. Brentuximab vedotin exposure varied among the patients, all of whom had relapsed after autologous stem cell transplantation. Assay: immunoSEQ multiplex PCR; the TCRdb copy retains only in-frame clones and omits some. Here the sample spans approximately 79,000 clones, 80% to 95% being singletons. The source material was peripheral blood mononuclear cells (PBMCs), sampled before the second cycle of nivolumab. These receptors were obtained from a human donor with classical Hodgkin lymphoma.

V gene TRBV28 combines with J gene TRBJ2-4; D is uncertain. CDR3 length: 15 amino acids. Germline V gene lookup returns CDR1 MDHEN and CDR2 SYDVKM. The ends were cut back, 4 bases at V and 0 bases at J, with 10 bases in the middle. The CDR3 loop is CASSYGSLAKNIQYF. DNA for the CDR3: TGTGCCAGCAGTTACGGTAGCTTAGCCAAAAACATTCAGTACTTC. Full variable domain (outside the CDR3, taken from reference TRBV28 and TRBJ2-4): DVKVTQSSRYLVKRTGEKVFLECVQDMDHENMFWYRQDPGLGLRLIYFSYDVKMKEKGDIPEGYSVSREKKERFSLILESASTNQTSMYLCASSYGSLAKNIQYFGAGTRLSVL.

CDR3 region: CASSPSRGPGTEAFF. CDR3 sequence (DNA): TGTGCCAGCAGTCCATCCAGGGGGCCAGGGACTGAAGCTTTCTTT. The genes are TRBV27 and TRBJ1-1; 8 bases align to TRBD1. Per germline, CDR1 MNHEY and CDR2 SMNVEV (reference sequence). The CDR3 runs to 15 residues. Losses at the gene ends were 5 bases for V and 5 bases for J; bases not matched to a gene: 10.

V gene TRBV5-1 combines with J gene TRBJ2-4; D perhaps matches TRBD2 (6 bases). The CDR3 consists of 15 residues. Germline-derived CDR1 and CDR2 are SGHRS and YFSETQ. With 0 bases removed from V and 9 bases from J, the gap between germline ends came to 16 bases. CDR3 bases: TGCGCCAGCAGCTTGGCCGTGGCGGGACGTACCATTCAGTACTTC. Amino acids: CASSLAVAGRTIQYF.

The V and J genes are TRBV10-2 and TRBJ2-5, with 9 nucleotides matching TRBD1. Germline V gene lookup returns CDR1 WSHSY and CDR2 SAAADI. The V and J ends lost 2 bases and 2 bases, in that order; junction bases with no gene match: 9. The CDR3 consists of 17 residues. The CDR3 DNA reads TGCGCCAGCAGTGAGATTTGGGACAGGGTGGGGCAAGAGACCCAGTACTTC. Its protein product is CASSEIWDRVGQETQYF.

CDR3 DNA: TGTGCCAGCAGCCCGGATTGGGGCGAAGGGTATGGCTACACCTTC. This encodes CASSPDWGEGYGYTF. The chain carries TRBV7-9 and TRBJ1-2; possibly TRBD1 for D (5 bases). CDR3 length: 15 amino acids. V was clipped by 5 bases and J by 5 bases, with 18 bases between them. Germline V gene sequence: CDR1 SEHNR, CDR2 FQNEAQ (reference sequence).

This clone was observed a single time. The chain carries TRBV7-2 and TRBJ2-5, with 10 bases identical to TRBD2. Germline V gives CDR1 SGHTA, CDR2 FQGNSA. The CDR3 consists of 17 residues. Trimming at V came to 4 bases and at J to 1 base, leaving 9 bases not matched to a gene. The CDR3 sequence is CASSSGLAPFSQETQYF. CDR3 sequence (DNA): TGTGCCAGCAGCTCGGGACTAGCGCCTTTTTCCCAAGAGACCCAGTACTTC.

The chain has TRBV5-1 and TRBJ1-1; D call uncertain. The CDR3 runs 17 residues. Germline V lookup: CDR1 SGHRS, CDR2 YFSETQ. Trimming took off 3 bases at V and 7 bases at J, with 25 bases between the two ends. For the CDR3, the DNA is TGCGCCAGCAGCTCCCACCTGTCTGGTAGCGGCAGAAGTGAAGCTTTCTTT. Translation: CASSSHLSGSGRSEAFF.

J is TRBJ2-7 and V is TRBV28; 15 bases are a match to TRBD2. Trimming took 10 bases from V and 3 from J; bases not matched to a gene: 10. In germline, CDR1 is MDHEN, CDR2 SYDVKM. The CDR3 sequence is 16 residues long. The CDR3 here is CATGLAGGSRGYEQYF. CDR3 nucleotides: TGTGCCACTGGACTAGCGGGAGGGTCCCGTGGCTACGAGCAGTACTTC.